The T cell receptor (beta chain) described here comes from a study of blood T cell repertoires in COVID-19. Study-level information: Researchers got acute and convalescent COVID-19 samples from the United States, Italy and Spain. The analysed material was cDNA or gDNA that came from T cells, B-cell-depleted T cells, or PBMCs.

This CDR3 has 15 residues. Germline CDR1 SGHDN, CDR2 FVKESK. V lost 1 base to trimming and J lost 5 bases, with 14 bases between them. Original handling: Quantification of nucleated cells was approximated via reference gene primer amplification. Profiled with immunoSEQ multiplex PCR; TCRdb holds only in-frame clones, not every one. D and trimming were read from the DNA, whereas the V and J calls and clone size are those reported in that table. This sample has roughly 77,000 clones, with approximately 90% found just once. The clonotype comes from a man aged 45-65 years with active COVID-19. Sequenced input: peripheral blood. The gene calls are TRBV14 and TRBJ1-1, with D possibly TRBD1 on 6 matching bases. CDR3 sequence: CASSQGGRGKTEAFF. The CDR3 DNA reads TGTGCCAGCAGCCAAGGGGGGCGGGGGAAGACTGAAGCTTTCTTT.